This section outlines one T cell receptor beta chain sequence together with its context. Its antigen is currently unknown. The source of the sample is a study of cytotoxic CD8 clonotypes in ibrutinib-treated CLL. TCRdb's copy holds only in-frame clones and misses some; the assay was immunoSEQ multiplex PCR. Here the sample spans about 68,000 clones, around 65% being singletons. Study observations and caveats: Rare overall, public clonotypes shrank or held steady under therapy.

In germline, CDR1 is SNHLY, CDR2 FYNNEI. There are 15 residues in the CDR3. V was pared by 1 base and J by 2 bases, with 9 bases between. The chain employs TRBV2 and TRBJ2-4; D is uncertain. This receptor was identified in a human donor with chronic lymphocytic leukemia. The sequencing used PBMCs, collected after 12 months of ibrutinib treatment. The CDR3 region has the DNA TGTGCCAGCAGTGAAGTGGGATTGACCAAAAACATTCAGTACTTC. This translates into CASSEVGLTKNIQYF.